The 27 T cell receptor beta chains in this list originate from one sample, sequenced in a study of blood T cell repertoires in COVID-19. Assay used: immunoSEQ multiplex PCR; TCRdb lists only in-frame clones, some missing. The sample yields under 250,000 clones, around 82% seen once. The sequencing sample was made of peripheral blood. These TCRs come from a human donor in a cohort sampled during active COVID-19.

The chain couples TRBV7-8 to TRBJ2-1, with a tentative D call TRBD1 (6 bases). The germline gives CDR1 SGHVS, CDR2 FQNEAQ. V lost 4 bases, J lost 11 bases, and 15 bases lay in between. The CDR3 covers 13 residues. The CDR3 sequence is CASSSGTTGQQFF. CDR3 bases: TGTGCCAGCAGCTCAGGGACAACGGGACAGCAGTTCTTC.

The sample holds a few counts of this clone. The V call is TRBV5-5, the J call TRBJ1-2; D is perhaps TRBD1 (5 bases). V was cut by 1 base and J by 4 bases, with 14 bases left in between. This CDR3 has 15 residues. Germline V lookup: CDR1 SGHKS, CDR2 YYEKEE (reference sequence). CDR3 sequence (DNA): TGTGCCAGCAGCTTGTTCCAGGGTTCCCGCTATGGCTACACCTTC. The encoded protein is CASSLFQGSRYGYTF. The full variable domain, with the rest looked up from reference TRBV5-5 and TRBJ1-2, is DAGVTQSPTHLIKTRGQQVTLRCSPISGHKSVSWYQQVLGQGPQFIFQYYEKEERGRGNFPDRFSARQFPNYSSELNVNALLLGDSALYLCASSLFQGSRYGYTFGSGTRLTVV.

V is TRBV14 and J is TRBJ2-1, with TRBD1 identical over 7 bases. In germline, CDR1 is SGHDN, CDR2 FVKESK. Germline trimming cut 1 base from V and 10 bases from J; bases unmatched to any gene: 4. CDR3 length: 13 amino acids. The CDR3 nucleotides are TGTGCCAGCAGCCAAGGTGGGACAGCCGAGCAGTTCTTC. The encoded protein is CASSQGGTAEQFF.

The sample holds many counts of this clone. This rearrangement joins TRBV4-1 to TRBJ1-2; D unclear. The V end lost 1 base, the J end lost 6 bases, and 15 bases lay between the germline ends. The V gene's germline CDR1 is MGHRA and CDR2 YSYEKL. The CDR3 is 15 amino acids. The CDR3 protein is CASSQAGSSTDGYTF. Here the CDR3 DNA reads TGCGCCAGCAGCCAAGCCGGGTCATCTACTGATGGCTACACCTTC.

The CDR3 here is CSVRGAGTDTQYF. The CDR3 DNA reads TGCAGCGTTCGGGGGGCCGGCACAGATACGCAGTATTTT. The rearrangement uses TRBV29-1 and TRBJ2-3, with a weak D call TRBD2 (7 bases). The V end lost 5 bases, the J end lost 1 base, and 10 bases lay between the germline ends. There are 13 residues in the CDR3. Germline CDR1 and CDR2: SQVTM and ANQGSEA.

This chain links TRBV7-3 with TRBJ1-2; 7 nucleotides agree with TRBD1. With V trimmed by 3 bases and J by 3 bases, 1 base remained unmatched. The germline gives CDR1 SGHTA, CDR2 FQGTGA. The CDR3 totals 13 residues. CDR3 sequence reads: CASSFGTDYGYTF. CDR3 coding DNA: TGTGCCAGCAGCTTCGGGACAGACTATGGCTACACCTTC.

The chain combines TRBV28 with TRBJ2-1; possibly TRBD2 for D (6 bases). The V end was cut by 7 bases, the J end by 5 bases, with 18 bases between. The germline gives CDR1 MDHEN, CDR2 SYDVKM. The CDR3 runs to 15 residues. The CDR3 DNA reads TGTGCCAGCATCCTAAGGGCGCGGGGAAACAATGAGCAGTTCTTC. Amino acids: CASILRARGNNEQFF. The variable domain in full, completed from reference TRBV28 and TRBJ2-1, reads DVKVTQSSRYLVKRTGEKVFLECVQDMDHENMFWYRQDPGLGLRLIYFSYDVKMKEKGDIPEGYSVSREKKERFSLILESASTNQTSMYLCASILRARGNNEQFFGPGTRLTVL.

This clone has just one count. CDR3 nucleotide sequence: TGTGCCAGCCACACATCAGGAGGGCAAGCGACAGATACGCAGTATTTT. Translation gives CASHTSGGQATDTQYF. The gene calls are TRBV18 and TRBJ2-3; D is perhaps TRBD2 (6 bases). The V gene's germline CDR1 is KGHSH and CDR2 LQKENI. V lost 8 bases and J lost 3, with 21 bases in between. The CDR3 spans 16 residues.

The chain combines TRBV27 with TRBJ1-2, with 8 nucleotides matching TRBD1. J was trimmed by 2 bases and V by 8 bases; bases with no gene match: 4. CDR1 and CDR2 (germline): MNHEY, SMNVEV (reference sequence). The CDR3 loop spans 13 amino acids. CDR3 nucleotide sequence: TGTGCCAGCGCCCGGGACAGGAACTATGGCTACACCTTC. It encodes CASARDRNYGYTF.

CDR3 coding DNA: TGTGCCAGCAGTGACTGGCTGGCCTACGAGCAGTACTTC. Its protein is CASSDWLAYEQYF. The rearrangement uses TRBV2 and TRBJ2-7; D unclear. The germline V gene has CDR1 SNHLY and CDR2 FYNNEI. The CDR3 has 13 residues. The V gene lost 3 bases and the J gene lost 2 bases, with 8 bases spanning the gap. Combining the CDR3 with reference TRBV2 and TRBJ2-7 gives the whole variable domain EPEVTQTPSHQVTQMGQEVILRCVPISNHLYFYWYRQILGQKVEFLVSFYNNEISEKSEIFDDQFSVERPDGSNFTLKIRSTKLEDSAMYFCASSDWLAYEQYFGPGTRLTVT.

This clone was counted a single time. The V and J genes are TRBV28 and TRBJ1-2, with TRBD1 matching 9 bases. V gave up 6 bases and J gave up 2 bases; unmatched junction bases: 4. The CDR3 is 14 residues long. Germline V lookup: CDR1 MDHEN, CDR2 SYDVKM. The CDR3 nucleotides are TGTGCCAGCAGGCACGGACAGGGGAACTATGGCTACACCTTC. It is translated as CASRHGQGNYGYTF.

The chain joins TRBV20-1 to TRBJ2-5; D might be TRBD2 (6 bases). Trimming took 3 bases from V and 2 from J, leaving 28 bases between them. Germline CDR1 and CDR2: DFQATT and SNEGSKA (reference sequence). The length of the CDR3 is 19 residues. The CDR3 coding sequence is TGCAGTGCTAGTCGAGGAGGAGGGGACTTGATCACGGTACAAGAGACCCAGTACTTC. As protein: CSASRGGGDLITVQETQYF.

In nucleotides, the CDR3 is TGTGCCAGCAGCGTAGTCGGGAGCCGGGGCTACACCTTC. Translating it yields CASSVVGSRGYTF. The rearrangement joins TRBV9 to TRBJ1-2; D not resolved. Germline V gene lookup returns CDR1 SGDLS and CDR2 YYNGEE. V was trimmed by 0 bases and J by 8 bases, leaving 11 bases between them. This CDR3 spans 13 amino acids.

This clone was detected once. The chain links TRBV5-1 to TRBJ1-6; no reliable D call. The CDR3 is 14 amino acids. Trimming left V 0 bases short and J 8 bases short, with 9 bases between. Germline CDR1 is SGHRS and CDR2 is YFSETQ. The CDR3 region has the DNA TGCGCCAGCAGCTTGGCTTCCGGGGATTCACCCCTCCACTTT. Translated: CASSLASGDSPLHF.

The CDR3 DNA follows: TGTGCCAGCAGATTCACGCCGGGGACATTCGGCTATGGCTACACCTTC. This codes for CASRFTPGTFGYGYTF. The chain recombines TRBV11-2 with TRBJ1-2; a weak D match, TRBD1 (6 bases). This CDR3 comprises 16 residues. Per the germline V gene, CDR1 is SGHAT and CDR2 is FQNNGV. Trimming removed 6 bases from V and 4 bases from J, with 21 bases in between.

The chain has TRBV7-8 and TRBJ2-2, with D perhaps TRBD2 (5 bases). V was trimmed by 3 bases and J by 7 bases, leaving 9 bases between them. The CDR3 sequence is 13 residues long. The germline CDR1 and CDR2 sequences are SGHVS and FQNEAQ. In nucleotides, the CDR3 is TGTGCCAGCAGCTTCGGGGTCCGCGGGGAGCTGTTTTTT. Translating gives CASSFGVRGELFF.

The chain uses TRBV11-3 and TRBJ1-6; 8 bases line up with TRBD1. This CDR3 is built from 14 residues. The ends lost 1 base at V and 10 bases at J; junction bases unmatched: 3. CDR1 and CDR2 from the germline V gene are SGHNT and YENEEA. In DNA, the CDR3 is TGTGCCAGCAGCTTAGGAGACAGGGGATCACCCCTCCACTTT. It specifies CASSLGDRGSPLHF. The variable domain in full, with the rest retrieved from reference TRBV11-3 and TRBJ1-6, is EAGVVQSPRYKIIEKKQPVAFWCNPISGHNTLYWYLQNLGQGPELLIRYENEEAVDDSQLPKDRFSAERLKGVDSTLKIQPAELGDSAVYLCASSLGDRGSPLHFGNGTRLTVT.

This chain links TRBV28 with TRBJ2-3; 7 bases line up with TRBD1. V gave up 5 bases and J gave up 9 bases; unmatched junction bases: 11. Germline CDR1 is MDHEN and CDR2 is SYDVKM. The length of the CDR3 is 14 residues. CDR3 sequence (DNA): TGTGCCAGCAGTCCAGGGACAGACGCAGGGACGCAGTATTTT. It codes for CASSPGTDAGTQYF. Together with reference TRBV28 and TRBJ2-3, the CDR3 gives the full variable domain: DVKVTQSSRYLVKRTGEKVFLECVQDMDHENMFWYRQDPGLGLRLIYFSYDVKMKEKGDIPEGYSVSREKKERFSLILESASTNQTSMYLCASSPGTDAGTQYFGPGTRLTVL.

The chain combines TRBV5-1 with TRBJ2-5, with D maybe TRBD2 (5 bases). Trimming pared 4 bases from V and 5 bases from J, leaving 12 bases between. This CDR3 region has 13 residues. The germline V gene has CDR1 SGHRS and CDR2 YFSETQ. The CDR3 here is CASSPSGAETQYF. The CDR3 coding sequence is TGCGCCAGCAGCCCCAGCGGTGCGGAGACCCAGTACTTC.

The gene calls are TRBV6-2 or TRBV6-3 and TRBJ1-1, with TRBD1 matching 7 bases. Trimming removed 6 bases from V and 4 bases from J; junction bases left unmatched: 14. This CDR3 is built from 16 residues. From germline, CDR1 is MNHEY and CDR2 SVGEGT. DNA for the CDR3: TGTGCCAGCAGATACGGTACGAGGGGGCGTAGCACTGAAGCTTTCTTT. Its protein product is CASRYGTRGRSTEAFF.

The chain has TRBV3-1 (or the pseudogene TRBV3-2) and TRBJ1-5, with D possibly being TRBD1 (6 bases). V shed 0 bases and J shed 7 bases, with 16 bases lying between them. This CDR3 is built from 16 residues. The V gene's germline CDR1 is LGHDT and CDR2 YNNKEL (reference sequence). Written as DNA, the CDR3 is TGTGCCAGCAGCCAAGATCTTATCAGGGGAACACAGCCCCAGCATTTT. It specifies CASSQDLIRGTQPQHF.

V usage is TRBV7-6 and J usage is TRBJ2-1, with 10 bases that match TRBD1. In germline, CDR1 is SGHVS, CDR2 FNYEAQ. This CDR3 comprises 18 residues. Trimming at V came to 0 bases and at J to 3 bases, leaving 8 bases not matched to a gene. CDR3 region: CASSLARQGALNYNEQFF. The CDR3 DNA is TGTGCCAGCAGCTTAGCGCGACAGGGGGCCTTGAACTACAATGAGCAGTTCTTC. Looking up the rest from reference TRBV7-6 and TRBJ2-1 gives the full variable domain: GAGVSQSPRYKVTKRGQDVALRCDPISGHVSLYWYRQALGQGPEFLTYFNYEAQQDKSGLPNDRFSAERPEGSISTLTIQRTEQRDSAMYRCASSLARQGALNYNEQFFGPGTRLTVL.

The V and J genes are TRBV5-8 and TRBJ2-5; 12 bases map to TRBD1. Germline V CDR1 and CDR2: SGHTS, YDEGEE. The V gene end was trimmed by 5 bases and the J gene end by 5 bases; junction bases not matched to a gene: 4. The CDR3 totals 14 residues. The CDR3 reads CASRGDRGLETQYF. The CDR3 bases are TGTGCCAGCAGGGGGGACAGGGGGCTCGAGACCCAGTACTTC.

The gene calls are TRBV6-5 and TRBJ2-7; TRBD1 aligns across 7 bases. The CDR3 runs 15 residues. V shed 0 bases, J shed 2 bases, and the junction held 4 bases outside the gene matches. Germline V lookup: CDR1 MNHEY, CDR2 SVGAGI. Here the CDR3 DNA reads TGTGCCAGCAGTTACTCGAACAGGGGAACCTACGAGCAGTACTTC. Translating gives CASSYSNRGTYEQYF.

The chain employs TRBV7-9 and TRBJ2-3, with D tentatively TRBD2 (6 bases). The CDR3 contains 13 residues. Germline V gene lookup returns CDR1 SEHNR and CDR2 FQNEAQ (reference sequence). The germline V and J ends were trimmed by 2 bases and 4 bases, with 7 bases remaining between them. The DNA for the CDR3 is TGTGCCAGCAGCTTATGGGGGGCAGATACGCAGTATTTT. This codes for CASSLWGADTQYF.

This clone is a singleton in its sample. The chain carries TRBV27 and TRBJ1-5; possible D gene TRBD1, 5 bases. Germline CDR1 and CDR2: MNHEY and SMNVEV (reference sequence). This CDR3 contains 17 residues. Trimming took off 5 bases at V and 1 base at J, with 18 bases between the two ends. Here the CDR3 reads CASSRTARDSSNQPQHF. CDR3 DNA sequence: TGTGCCAGCAGTCGCACCGCCCGAGACAGCAGCAATCAGCCCCAGCATTTT.

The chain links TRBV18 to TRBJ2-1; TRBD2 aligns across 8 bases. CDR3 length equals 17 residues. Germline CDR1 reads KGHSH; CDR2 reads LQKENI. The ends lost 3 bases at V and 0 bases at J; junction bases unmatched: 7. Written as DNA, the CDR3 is TGTGCCAGCTCACCCCTGACCGGGACTAGCTCCTACAATGAGCAGTTCTTC. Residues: CASSPLTGTSSYNEQFF.